The rows below give T cell receptor beta chains drawn from one sample of a study of blood T cell repertoires in COVID-19. Profiled with immunoSEQ multiplex PCR; TCRdb holds only in-frame clones, not every one. The sample has some 450,000 clones, about nine tenths seen once. Sequencing input: peripheral blood. These receptors came from a woman in her fifties or sixties with COVID-19, enrolled during active disease. The conserved cysteine and the conserved F or W are not part of the CDR3 here.

j_call,v_call,cdr3_aa
TRBJ1-2,TRBV9,ASSGQVPDPYGYT
TRBJ1-1,TRBV7-9,ASTPTGSGTEAF
TRBJ2-2,TRBV12-3/TRBV12-4,ASGFGGKGELF
TRBJ2-5,TRBV11-2,ASSLAPGETQY
TRBJ2-3,TRBV13,ASSPSLPGTITDTQY
TRBJ1-4,TRBV13,ASSLRDTATNEKLF
TRBJ2-1,TRBV27,ASNLQGAISYNEQF
TRBJ2-1,TRBV24-1,ATSPRLAGFNEQF
TRBJ1-1,TRBV4-1,ASSLLTANTEAF
TRBJ2-1,TRBV18,ASSLASSGSHNEQF
TRBJ2-1,TRBV6-4,ASHIGGGPYEQF
TRBJ1-1,TRBV5-1,ASTLQGVGTEAF
TRBJ2-1,TRBV7-2,ASSLPRGTGAIEQF
TRBJ1-6,TRBV28,ASGHEATPLH
TRBJ2-7,TRBV7-9,ASSSYPSYEQY
TRBJ1-5,TRBV6-1,ASSESKTGIQPQH
TRBJ2-4,TRBV19,ASSPTVAKNIQY
TRBJ1-2,TRBV12-3/TRBV12-4,ASSEQGEHGYT
TRBJ1-3,TRBV3-1/TRBV3-2,ASSYTGDGNTIY
TRBJ1-1,TRBV6-5,ASSARGLAEAF
TRBJ1-6,TRBV5-1,ASSPARTGGYNSPLH
TRBJ2-1,TRBV11-2,ASSSYSGGGYNEQF
TRBJ1-5,TRBV28,ASRGFGTHSNQPQH
TRBJ1-2,TRBV11-2,ASSLGPNYGYT
TRBJ1-4,TRBV13,ASSEQGAPNEKLF
TRBJ2-1,TRBV9,ASSPTGQGIYYEQF
TRBJ1-1,TRBV5-1,ASSLDREGTAF
TRBJ2-1,TRBV5-1,ASSLGLAESNEQF
TRBJ2-7,TRBV6-5,ASSSRDTTYEQY
TRBJ2-3,TRBV19,ATSGTASTDTQY
TRBJ1-6,TRBV10-3,AISERTGRESPLH
TRBJ1-1,TRBV2,ASSEVGFQNTEAF
TRBJ1-1,TRBV5-4,ASSLDAGPKAF
TRBJ2-1,TRBV20-1,SARGTRDF
TRBJ2-4,TRBV19,ASSIWGEQNIQY
TRBJ1-2,TRBV29-1,SVRGVEGYT
TRBJ2-7,TRBV3-1/TRBV3-2,ASLGQGATEQY
TRBJ1-6,TRBV19,ASSASVATGESSPLH
TRBJ2-7,TRBV21-1,ASSKANLFRVHEQY
TRBJ2-5,TRBV6-1,ASSEGSGETQY
TRBJ2-3,TRBV5-1,ASSFGGLQMGTDTQY
TRBJ1-5,TRBV30,AWSLTRGGNQPQH
TRBJ1-2,TRBV25-1,ASSGGLLYGYT
TRBJ1-4,TRBV5-5,ASTQPLEPMKLF
TRBJ2-7,TRBV5-1,ASSLKEAGRSTDEQY
TRBJ1-5,TRBV2,ASSRTVISNQPQH
TRBJ2-5,TRBV6-6,ASSYSLGQETQY
TRBJ2-1,TRBV5-8,ASSPDSPNEQF
TRBJ1-2,TRBV6-1,ASSEAGAGGYT
TRBJ2-1,TRBV24-1,ATSDGTSGGAHEQF
TRBJ2-3,TRBV30,AWRRRGGYTQY
TRBJ1-4,TRBV5-1,ASSLASGFGEKLF
TRBJ1-1,TRBV7-9,ASSRVREAF
TRBJ2-7,TRBV2,ASRLLSGGASGEQY
TRBJ2-1,TRBV11-2,ASSLASPSNEQF
TRBJ2-1,TRBV5-8,ASTGQGVDNEQF
TRBJ2-1,TRBV6-5,ASRPSGGGLNEQF
TRBJ1-2,TRBV12-3/TRBV12-4,ASRVSTGYT
TRBJ2-3,TRBV30,AWSVGGHTQY
TRBJ2-6,TRBV4-1,ASSQRQSGANVLT